These 29 T cell receptor beta chains share one sample of origin, sequenced in a study of identical twins listed by TCRdb under 2016. Libraries were prepared through 5' RACE. Sequencing used an Illumina HiSeq 2000. The public reads were run again by TCRdb, first through fastp at Q25 and then through MiXCR, and only productive beta chains were kept. Rows with one shared CDR3 protein collapse into an entry with the most common genes and DNA. Counted in this sample were about 520,000 distinct CDR3 sequences; roughly a fifth of them appeared once. The top ten clonotypes cover about 0.91% of the sample. The sample also formed part of further work on T cells expressing NK-cell markers.

Sequencing input: CD4+ T cells sorted from blood. The source of these receptors is a woman aged 18-29 years in good health.

The rearrangement links TRBV20-1 to TRBJ1-4; D gene uncertain. The CDR3 is 13 residues long. From germline, CDR1 is DFQATT and CDR2 SNEGSKA (reference sequence). The V and J ends lost 5 bases and 5 bases respectively, with 12 bases between them. CDR3 DNA sequence: TGCAGTGCTTCTCAGAGGCAGAATGAAAAACTGTTTTTT. This codes for CSASQRQNEKLFF.

The chain has TRBV5-1 and TRBJ2-3; 10 nucleotides line up with TRBD1. This CDR3 region has 15 residues. Germline lookup yields CDR1 SGHRS and CDR2 YFSETQ. The V segment lost 4 bases and the J segment 1 base; nucleotides outside the gene matches: 3. The CDR3 spells CASSPGQGGTDTQYF. In DNA, the CDR3 is TGCGCCAGCAGCCCCGGACAGGGGGGCACAGATACGCAGTATTTT. Based on the CDR3 plus reference TRBV5-1 and TRBJ2-3, the full variable domain is KAGVTQTPRYLIKTRGQQVTLSCSPISGHRSVSWYQQTPGQGLQFLFEYFSETQRNKGNFPGRFSGRQFSNSRSEMNVSTLELGDSALYLCASSPGQGGTDTQYFGPGTRLTVL.

This clonotype was observed a few times. The chain combines TRBV29-1 with TRBJ2-1; TRBD2 matches 12 bases. The length of the CDR3 is 12 residues. Germline-derived CDR1 and CDR2 are SQVTM and ANQGSEA. V gave up 7 bases and J gave up 10 bases; unmatched junction bases: 5. This CDR3 reads CSGLAGDEEQFF. As DNA, the CDR3 is TGCAGCGGACTAGCGGGAGATGAAGAGCAGTTCTTC.

The CDR3 reads CASSIPQGAFNYNEQFF. The CDR3 DNA reads as TGTGCCAGCAGCATTCCACAGGGGGCCTTCAACTACAATGAGCAGTTCTTC. This rearrangement joins TRBV11-3 to TRBJ2-1; 9 bases line up with TRBD1. CDR1 is SGHNT and CDR2 is YENEEA in the germline V gene. Trimming cost V 5 bases and J 3 bases; bases outside gene matches: 11. The CDR3 length is 17 residues.

The V and J genes are TRBV5-1 and TRBJ1-4; D is possibly TRBD1 (6 bases). Trimming pared 4 bases from V and 8 bases from J, leaving 15 bases between. CDR1 and CDR2 (germline): SGHRS, YFSETQ. CDR3 length: 14 amino acids. The DNA for the CDR3 is TGCGCCAGCAGCCCAGACAGGAGAAAGGAAAAACTGTTTTTT. This codes for CASSPDRRKEKLFF.

In its sample, this clonotype was seen a few times. This rearrangement joins TRBV7-9 to TRBJ2-2; the D is unclear. Between the trimmed V and J ends, which lost 5 bases and 0 bases, there was a span of 13 bases. Germline V lookup: CDR1 SEHNR, CDR2 FQNEAQ (reference sequence). This CDR3 contains 16 residues. The CDR3 nucleotides are TGTGCCAGCAGCCTTACTCGGGCAGCGAACACCGGGGAGCTGTTTTTT. Its protein product is CASSLTRAANTGELFF.

The chain is built from TRBV4-1 and TRBJ2-1; D is unclear. V was clipped by 1 base and J by 5 bases, with 9 bases between them. Germline V CDR1 and CDR2: MGHRA, YSYEKL. The CDR3 is 14 residues long. The CDR3 loop is CASSQGLRNNEQFF. The CDR3 region has the DNA TGCGCCAGCAGCCAAGGGTTGAGGAACAATGAGCAGTTCTTC.

In this sample, this clonotype turned up many times. The chain joins TRBV7-9 to TRBJ2-4, with D uncertain. The germline V and J ends were trimmed by 4 bases and 7 bases, with 8 bases remaining between them. The V gene's germline CDR1 is SEHNR and CDR2 FQNEAQ (reference sequence). CDR3 size: 12 residues. The CDR3 nucleotides read TGTGCCAGCAGCTCGCCCGAGAACATTCAGTACTTC. Translating gives CASSSPENIQYF.

The chain carries TRBV12-3 or TRBV12-4 and TRBJ2-2; D gene ambiguous. CDR3 size: 11 residues. Trimming took off 7 bases at V and 7 bases at J, with 7 bases between the two ends. CDR3 amino acids: CASTTHGELFF. The CDR3, as DNA: TGTGCCAGCACCACACACGGGGAGCTGTTTTTT.

V and J are TRBV10-1 and TRBJ2-1; 9 bases line up with TRBD1. The germline V gene has CDR1 WNHNN and CDR2 SYGVQD (reference sequence). There are 16 residues in the CDR3. The V and J ends lost 0 bases and 8 bases, in that order; junction bases with no gene match: 8. Here the CDR3 DNA reads TGCGCCAGCAGTGAGTCGATAGGACAGGGGTTCGATGAGCAGTTCTTC. It encodes CASSESIGQGFDEQFF.

This clonotype was seen a handful of times. The chain carries TRBV2 and TRBJ2-2; TRBD2 agrees at 9 bases. In germline, CDR1 is SNHLY, CDR2 FYNNEI. CDR3 length equals 16 residues. V lost 6 bases to trimming and J lost 1 base; unmatched junction nucleotides: 6. The CDR3 protein is CASSLIAGVNTGELFF. The CDR3 DNA reads TGTGCCAGCAGCCTTATAGCGGGGGTGAACACCGGGGAGCTGTTTTTT. Full variable domain (outside the CDR3, taken from reference TRBV2 and TRBJ2-2): EPEVTQTPSHQVTQMGQEVILRCVPISNHLYFYWYRQILGQKVEFLVSFYNNEISEKSEIFDDQFSVERPDGSNFTLKIRSTKLEDSAMYFCASSLIAGVNTGELFFGEGSRLTVL.

The genes are TRBV11-2 and TRBJ2-5; D gene unclear. Per germline, CDR1 SGHAT and CDR2 FQNNGV. This CDR3 contains 16 residues. V lost 1 base and J 2 bases, leaving 14 bases between the germline ends. The DNA of the CDR3 is TGTGCCAGCAGCTTAGTCGGCAATATAGGACAAGAGACCCAGTACTTC. The encoded protein is CASSLVGNIGQETQYF.

This clonotype was picked up a small number of times. The V call is TRBV9, the J call TRBJ2-1; the D call may be TRBD1 or TRBD2 (5 bases each). This CDR3 comprises 17 residues. The V and J ends lost 0 bases and 0 bases respectively, with 13 bases between them. CDR1 is SGDLS, CDR2 YYNGEE, per germline. The CDR3 loop reads CASSVVGPESSYNEQFF. CDR3 DNA sequence: TGTGCCAGCAGCGTAGTGGGACCGGAGAGCTCCTACAATGAGCAGTTCTTC.

V is TRBV29-1 and J is TRBJ2-3, with TRBD2 as a possible D gene (5 bases). Germline CDR1 SQVTM, CDR2 ANQGSEA. V lost 4 bases and J 5 bases, leaving 13 bases between the germline ends. This CDR3 has 13 residues. In DNA, the CDR3 is TGCAGCGTTGGGGGTTCGAGGGTAGATACGCAGTATTTT. It specifies CSVGGSRVDTQYF.

This clonotype has more than one count but fewer than ten. This chain connects TRBV4-3 to TRBJ1-2; D unresolved. This CDR3 comprises 15 residues. V was trimmed by 0 bases and J by 0 bases, leaving 8 bases between them. The germline V gene encodes CDR1 LGHNA and CDR2 YSLEER. This CDR3 is CASSQDSSANYGYTF. CDR3 bases: TGCGCCAGCAGCCAAGACAGCTCAGCTAACTATGGCTACACCTTC.

The chain links TRBV10-3 to TRBJ2-7; D possibly corresponds to TRBD2 (7 bases). Germline loops: CDR1 ENHRY, CDR2 SYGVKD. This CDR3 has 14 amino acids. V lost 5 bases and J 4 bases, leaving 15 bases between the germline ends. The CDR3 sequence is CAISRGGGGYEQYF. The CDR3 nucleotides are TGTGCCATCAGTAGAGGCGGGGGCGGGTACGAGCAGTACTTC.

This chain links TRBV29-1 with TRBJ2-1; D uncertain. The CDR3 has 14 residues. CDR1 and CDR2 (germline): SQVTM, ANQGSEA. V was trimmed by 4 bases and J by 0 bases, leaving 10 bases between them. CDR3 region: CSVVVRSSYNEQFF. The CDR3 nucleotides read TGCAGCGTTGTTGTCAGGAGCTCCTACAATGAGCAGTTCTTC.

This clonotype was found a few times. V is TRBV12-3 or TRBV12-4 and J is TRBJ2-7; TRBD2 might be the D (6 bases). The CDR3 runs 14 residues. Trimming removed 6 bases from V and 5 bases from J, with 17 bases in between. CDR3 amino acids: CASSMRGGRNEQYF. CDR3 sequence (DNA): TGTGCCAGCAGCATGCGGGGTGGTAGAAACGAGCAGTACTTC.

The V and J genes are TRBV7-2 and TRBJ2-7; no definite D call. The CDR3 covers 17 residues. CDR1 is SGHTA, CDR2 FQGNSA, per germline. V gave up 1 base and J gave up 0 bases, with 16 bases separating them. CDR3: CASSLGSRSPSSYEQYF. DNA of the CDR3: TGTGCCAGCAGCTTAGGGAGTCGTAGTCCATCCTCCTACGAGCAGTACTTC.

The table lists this clonotype with a few counts. The CDR3 sequence: CASSLRSTGAFSYEQYF. The CDR3 region has the DNA TGCGCCAGCAGCTTGCGGTCGACGGGGGCCTTCTCCTACGAGCAGTACTTC. This rearrangement joins TRBV5-1 to TRBJ2-7; tentatively, D is TRBD1 or TRBD2 (6 bases each). The V and J ends lost 1 base and 0 bases respectively, with 17 bases between them. The CDR3 extends over 17 amino acids. The germline V gene has CDR1 SGHRS and CDR2 YFSETQ.

This clonotype was seen a few times. The CDR3 spells CASSVEGLGEKLFF. CDR3 bases: TGTGCCAGCAGCGTAGAGGGGTTGGGTGAAAAACTGTTTTTT. This chain uses TRBV9 with TRBJ1-4, with TRBD1 as a possible D gene (5 bases). The V gene lost 0 bases and the J gene lost 7 bases, with 10 bases spanning the gap. There are 14 residues in the CDR3. Germline V gene sequence: CDR1 SGDLS, CDR2 YYNGEE.

The gene calls are TRBV20-1 and TRBJ2-3, with 10 bases lining up with TRBD2. V shed 4 bases and J 0 bases; nucleotides not matched to a gene: 1. The germline V gene encodes CDR1 DFQATT and CDR2 SNEGSKA (reference sequence). The CDR3 runs to 14 residues. CDR3 nucleotides: TGCAGTGCTAAACTAGCGGGGAGCACAGATACGCAGTATTTT. Its translation: CSAKLAGSTDTQYF.

This chain links TRBV10-3 with TRBJ2-7; D is unclear. The CDR3 covers 11 residues. V gave up 7 bases and J gave up 12 bases, with 16 bases separating them. The germline CDR1 and CDR2 sequences are ENHRY and SYGVKD. The CDR3: CAIKAPTEMYF. CDR3 nucleotides: TGTGCCATCAAGGCTCCAACCGAGATGTACTTC.

The gene calls are TRBV27 and TRBJ1-2; 8 bases agree with TRBD1. V dropped 5 bases and J dropped 6; count of bases not matched to a gene: 8. The CDR3 is made up of 14 amino acids. Germline V gene lookup returns CDR1 MNHEY and CDR2 SMNVEV (reference sequence). DNA of the CDR3: TGTGCCAGCAGTCCCCGGACAGGGTCGAATGGCTACACCTTC. This translates into CASSPRTGSNGYTF.

This clonotype appeared a few times. CDR3 DNA: TGTGCCAGCAGTTTCCGCCGGTACTACGAGCAGTACTTC. Amino acid sequence: CASSFRRYYEQYF. The chain links TRBV12-3 or TRBV12-4 to TRBJ2-7; no clear D. The germline V and J ends were trimmed by 3 bases and 3 bases, with 9 bases remaining between them. The CDR3 sequence is 13 residues long.

This clonotype occurred a few times. The chain couples TRBV2 to TRBJ1-4; possible D gene TRBD1, 6 bases. The CDR3 has 13 residues. V lost 7 bases and J lost 0, with 6 bases in between. Germline CDR1 SNHLY, CDR2 FYNNEI. In nucleotides, the CDR3 is TGTGCCAGCAAGGGGGCAACTAATGAAAAACTGTTTTTT. Translating it yields CASKGATNEKLFF.

The rearrangement joins TRBV19 to TRBJ2-1; no clear D gene. V lost 6 bases and J 0 bases, leaving 9 bases between the germline ends. CDR3 length: 14 residues. Germline lookup yields CDR1 LNHDA and CDR2 SQIVND (reference sequence). The CDR3 protein is CASRPDLSYNEQFF. The CDR3 region has the DNA TGTGCCAGTAGGCCGGACCTCTCCTACAATGAGCAGTTCTTC.

The chain is built from TRBV2 and TRBJ1-1; D remains ambiguous. The V gene lost 6 bases and the J gene lost 2 bases, with 13 bases spanning the gap. The germline V gene encodes CDR1 SNHLY and CDR2 FYNNEI. The CDR3 length is 14 residues. CDR3 coding DNA: TGTGCCAGCAGGAAGGCAACCGCTAACACTGAAGCTTTCTTT. Translation: CASRKATANTEAFF. The variable domain in full, completed from reference TRBV2 and TRBJ1-1, reads EPEVTQTPSHQVTQMGQEVILRCVPISNHLYFYWYRQILGQKVEFLVSFYNNEISEKSEIFDDQFSVERPDGSNFTLKIRSTKLEDSAMYFCASRKATANTEAFFGQGTRLTVV.

The rearrangement uses TRBV5-6 and TRBJ2-1; D may correspond to TRBD1 or TRBD2 (5 bases each). The V gene's germline CDR1 is SGHDT and CDR2 YYEEEE. V was trimmed by 4 bases and J by 5 bases, leaving 10 bases between them. CDR3 size: 13 residues. The CDR3 is CASSPGHHNEQFF. The CDR3 coding sequence is TGTGCCAGCAGCCCGGGGCACCACAATGAGCAGTTCTTC. Full variable domain (remainder filled in from reference TRBV5-6 and TRBJ2-1): DAGVTQSPTHLIKTRGQQVTLRCSPKSGHDTVSWYQQALGQGPQFIFQYYEEEERQRGNFPDRFSGHQFPNYSSELNVNALLLGDSALYLCASSPGHHNEQFFGPGTRLTVL.